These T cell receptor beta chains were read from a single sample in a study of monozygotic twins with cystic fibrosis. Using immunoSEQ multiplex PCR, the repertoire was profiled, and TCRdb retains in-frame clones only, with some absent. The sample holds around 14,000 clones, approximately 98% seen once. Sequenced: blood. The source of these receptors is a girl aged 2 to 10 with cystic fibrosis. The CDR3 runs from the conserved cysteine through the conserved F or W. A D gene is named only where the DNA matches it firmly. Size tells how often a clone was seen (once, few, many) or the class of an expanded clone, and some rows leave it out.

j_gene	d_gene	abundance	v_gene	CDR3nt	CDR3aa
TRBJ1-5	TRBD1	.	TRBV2	TGTGCCAGCAGTGAGACAGGGGGCCTCAATCAGCCCCAGCATTTT	CASSETGGLNQPQHF
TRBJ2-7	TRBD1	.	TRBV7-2	TGTGCCAGCAGCTTAAGGGACAGGGGGCAGTACTTC	CASSLRDRGQYF
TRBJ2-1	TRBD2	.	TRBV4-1	TGCGCCAGCAGCCCGCTCCTAGCGGGACCCTACAATGAGCAGTTCTTC	CASSPLLAGPYNEQFF
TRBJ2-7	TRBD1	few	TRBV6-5	TGTGCCAGCAGCCCCGGGACAGGCTACGAGCAGTACTTC	CASSPGTGYEQYF
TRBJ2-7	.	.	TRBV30	TGTGCCTGGAGTGGCAGGGGGGCCTACGAGCAGTACTTC	CAWSGRGAYEQYF
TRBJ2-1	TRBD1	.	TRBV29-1	TGCAGCGCCGGGACAGGGGGCAATGAGCAGTTCTTC	CSAGTGGNEQFF
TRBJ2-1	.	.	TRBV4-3	TGCGCCAGCAGCCAAGAAGCGGGTAGCTCCTACAATGAGCAGTTCTTC	CASSQEAGSSYNEQFF
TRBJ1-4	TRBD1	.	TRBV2	TGTGCCAGCAGGCAGGGGGCTAGTGAAAAACTGTTTTTT	CASRQGASEKLFF
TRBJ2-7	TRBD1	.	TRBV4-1	TGCGCCAGCAGCCAAATACAGGGGGGTGCGTACGAGCAGTACTTC	CASSQIQGGAYEQYF
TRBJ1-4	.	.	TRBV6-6	TGTGCCAGCAGTTACAGTAGGGCAGAGGGAAAACTGTTTTTT	CASSYSRAEGKLFF
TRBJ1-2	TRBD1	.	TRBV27	TGTGCCAGCAGTTTAGTTGGTGTAGCGGGGACAGGGGGCGGTGGGAACTATGGCTACACCTTC	CASSLVGVAGTGGGGNYGYTF
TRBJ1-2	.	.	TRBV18	TGTGCCAGCTCACCACCGTCGGACCGCTATGGCTACACCTTC	CASSPPSDRYGYTF
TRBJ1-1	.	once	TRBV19	TGTGCCAGTAGTACAACGGGGGCGGGTTGGAACACTGAAGCTTTCTTT	CASSTTGAGWNTEAFF
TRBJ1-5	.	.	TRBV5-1	TGCGCCAGCAGCTTGGCAGGGCTTCCCAATCAGCCCCAGCATTTT	CASSLAGLPNQPQHF
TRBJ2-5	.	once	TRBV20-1	TGCAGTGCTAGGGACCAAGAGACCCAGTACTTC	CSARDQETQYF
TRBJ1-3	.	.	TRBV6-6	TGTGCCAGCACCGATTACTCTGGAAACACCATATATTTT	CASTDYSGNTIYF
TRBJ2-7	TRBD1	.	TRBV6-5	TGTGCCAGCAGCCGGGACAGGGGCGACGAGCAGTACTTC	CASSRDRGDEQYF
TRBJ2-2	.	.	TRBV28	TGTGCCAGCAGTTTTTTACTAGTTCGGGCCGGGGAGCTGTTTTTT	CASSFLLVRAGELFF